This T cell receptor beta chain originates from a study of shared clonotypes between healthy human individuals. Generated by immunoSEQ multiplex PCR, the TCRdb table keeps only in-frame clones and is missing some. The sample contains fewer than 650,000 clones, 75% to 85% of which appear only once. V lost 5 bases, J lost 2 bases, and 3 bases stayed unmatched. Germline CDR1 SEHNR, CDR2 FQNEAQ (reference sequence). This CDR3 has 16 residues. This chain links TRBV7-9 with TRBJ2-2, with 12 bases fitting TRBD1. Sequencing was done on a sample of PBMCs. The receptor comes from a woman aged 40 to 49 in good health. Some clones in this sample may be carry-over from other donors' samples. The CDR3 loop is CASSRGQGANTGELFF. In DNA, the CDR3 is TGTGCCAGCAGCCGGGGACAGGGGGCAAACACCGGGGAGCTGTTTTTT.